This is a list of T cell receptor beta chains from one sample in a study of blood T cell repertoires in COVID-19. The data were produced by immunoSEQ multiplex PCR, yet TCRdb's version contains in-frame clones alone and is incomplete. The table has 15,000 to 20,000 clones, nearly 90% seen once. The material sequenced was peripheral blood. All receptors come from a human donor in a cohort sampled during active COVID-19. Each CDR3 is given with its conserved first and last residue. The D gene is left open where the match is weak. Rows may omit the clone size; those that give it use once, few, many or a size class.

TRBJ1-1 NA TRBV7-9 NA CASSLGHTTEAFF TGTGCCAGCAGCTTAGGGCATACGACTGAAGCTTTCTTT
TRBJ2-2 NA TRBV7-9 NA CASSPPRGSNTGELFF TGTGCCAGCAGCCCACCTCGGGGGTCGAACACCGGGGAGCTGTTTTTT
TRBJ1-2 NA TRBV19 NA CASSMSNYGYTF TGTGCCAGTAGTATGAGTAACTATGGCTACACCTTC
TRBJ1-1 NA TRBV4-1 once CASSQGAGTLNTEAFF TGCGCCAGCAGCCAAGGGGCCGGTACTTTGAACACTGAAGCTTTCTTT
TRBJ2-3 TRBD2 TRBV18 NA CASSPDSGGETQSTDTQYF TGTGCCAGCTCACCGGATAGCGGGGGGGAGACCCAGAGCACAGATACGCAGTATTTT
TRBJ2-3 NA TRBV29-1 once CSVLPYRTDTQYF TGCAGCGTTCTCCCTTATCGCACAGATACGCAGTATTTT
TRBJ1-2 NA TRBV27 NA CASSLSGQTNYGYTF TGTGCCAGCAGTTTATCGGGACAAACTAACTATGGCTACACCTTC
TRBJ2-5 NA TRBV9 NA CASSAGGRETQYF TGTGCCAGCAGCGCAGGTGGGAGAGAGACCCAGTACTTC
TRBJ1-1 TRBD1 TRBV9 NA CASSPGGLGTEAFF TGTGCCAGCAGCCCAGGGGGCCTCGGCACTGAAGCTTTCTTT
TRBJ2-2 NA TRBV27 NA CASSLSRGTGELFF TGTGCCAGCAGTTTATCGCGCGGCACCGGGGAGCTGTTTTTT
TRBJ2-2 TRBD2 TRBV10-3 once CAISGGANTGELFF TGTGCCATAAGCGGGGGGGCGAACACCGGGGAGCTGTTTTTT
TRBJ2-2 NA TRBV4-3 once CASSRDWLNTGELFF TGCGCCAGCAGCCGCGACTGGTTAAACACCGGGGAGCTGTTTTTT
TRBJ2-7 TRBD1 TRBV6-5 NA CASSYTGASSYEQYF TGTGCCAGCAGTTATACAGGGGCGAGCTCCTACGAGCAGTACTTC
TRBJ2-7 NA TRBV5-6 few CASSFGHSYEQYF TGTGCCAGCAGCTTTGGACACTCCTACGAGCAGTACTTC
TRBJ2-5 TRBD1 TRBV2 NA CASSEFTGTGWETQYF TGTGCCAGCAGTGAATTCACCGGGACAGGGTGGGAGACCCAATACTTC
TRBJ2-7 NA TRBV25-1 NA CASSESGEFYEQYF TGTGCCAGCAGTGAATCGGGGGAATTCTACGAGCAGTACTTC
TRBJ2-3 NA TRBV7-8 NA CASSPSPQGGGDTQYF TGTGCCAGCAGCCCTTCTCCTCAGGGGGGCGGTGATACGCAGTATTTT
TRBJ2-3 TRBD2 TRBV9 NA CASSAPKSGGASDTQYF TGTGCCAGCAGCGCACCGAAAAGCGGGGGGGCCTCAGATACGCAGTATTTT
TRBJ2-1 TRBD1 TRBV5-1 few CASSPHPGTGGYNEQFF TGCGCCAGCAGTCCGCATCCCGGGACAGGGGGCTACAATGAGCAGTTCTTC